The subject of this entry is one T cell receptor (beta chain). The sample is drawn from a study of control samples from healthy donors and cancer patients. The data were produced by immunoSEQ multiplex PCR, yet TCRdb's version contains in-frame clones alone and is incomplete. This sample carries approximately 58,000 clones, about nine tenths of them seen once, and the ten largest clones take roughly 13%. The sequenced sample consisted of PBMCs. The clonotype comes from a man aged 60-69 years with head and neck cancer.

The CDR3 protein is CASSREWNTEAFF. The CDR3 DNA sequence: TGTGCCAGCTCCCGCGAGTGGAACACTGAAGCTTTCTTT. This chain connects TRBV18 to TRBJ1-1; D call uncertain. Germline CDR1 is KGHSH and CDR2 is LQKENI. The V gene lost 6 bases and the J gene lost 1 base, with 9 bases spanning the gap. The CDR3 length is 13 residues.